The source of this T cell receptor (beta chain) is a study of a mutant IDH1 vaccine in newly diagnosed glioma listed by TCRdb under 2021. Study-level background: Patients received eight vaccinations in weeks 1, 3, 5, 7, 11, 15, 19 and 23, corresponding to visits V03 through V10. In the chemotherapy-containing groups, vaccination started alongside temozolomide cycles, whereas in patients who had radiotherapy alone it started 4-6 weeks after radiotherapy. Of the approximately 29 treated patients, 62.5% were male and approximately 38% were female, and a mean age of 40.4 years was recorded. Prior to enrollment, standard therapy consisting of radiotherapy alone, temozolomide alone, or radiochemotherapy with temozolomide had been administered to patients, with the combination being received by most patients. Peripheral blood samples were drawn at six visits, namely V03 (baseline), V05, V07, V10, V12 and V13. For exploratory analyses, longitudinal TCRB deep sequencing was carried out in roughly 23 treated patients wherever samples were available.

The sample's time point label, decoded: week 11, during vaccination. A 20-mer mutant IDH1 peptide at 300 micrograms in Montanide made up each vaccine dose, which was injected subcutaneously together with topical imiquimod. The donors had newly diagnosed IDH1-mutant astrocytomas of WHO grade 3 or 4 that showed loss of nuclear ATRX. The samples were drawn from NOA16, a multicentre, single-arm, open-label phase I trial in Germany that tested a mutant IDH1 peptide vaccine in humans for the first time. Genomic DNA for TCRB sequencing was extracted from EDTA blood using the DNeasy Blood and Tissue Kit. From the cysteine through the phenylalanine, the CDR3 covers 13 amino acids. Just CDR3 DNA is preserved here, 39 bases in frame from base 1. CDR1 and CDR2, per the germline V gene, are SQVTM and ANQGSEA. V is cut back by 5 bases and J by 5 bases, with 6 bases in the junction unmatched. Library creation used the immunoSEQ multiplex PCR assay. Rearranged TCR beta chain sequences were amplified with the hsTCRB Kit following the manufacturer's protocol. TCRB libraries were sequenced on an Illumina MiSeq. As for the original processing: The proprietary platform of the kit vendor was used for demultiplexing, trimming and gene mapping. The table was pulled from immuneACCESS by TCRdb, which kept in-frame rearrangements only. Such tables lose some clones; where checked, under half of the loss comes from unresolved V genes, and the rest has no known cause. The DNA gave D and trimming, while V, J and clone size come from that table. This sample comprises tens of thousands of clones, less than 85% of them detected only once. Roughly 3.6% of the sample is in the top ten clones.

A remark on this clone: Its antigen is unknown. No base quality values were provided; no much bigger clone lies one nucleotide off.

The research as a whole found: Selection of PBMC samples for TCRB deep sequencing was based on availability. Vaccine-induced immune responses across multiple MHC alleles were detected in approximately 94% of patients. It was noted by the authors that analyses of patient blood samples could not be reproduced owing to sample limitations. No apparent relationship was observed between pseudoprogression and alterations in the top peripheral T cell clonotypes detected by TCRB sequencing.

Sequenced here: PBMCs, sampled from a glioma patient whose treatment included an IDH1 peptide vaccine. The sequence came from a man aged 25-45 years with glioma. The sequence links TRBV29-1 to TRBJ2-5; TRBD1 agrees with 9 junctional bases. The CDR3 is CSVRDRVEETQYF. The bases read TGCAGCGTTAGGGACAGGGTGGAGGAGACCCAGTACTTC.